This passage covers 2 T cell receptor beta chains from one sample sequenced in a study of T-cell reconstitution after alpha-beta-depleted transplantation in children. Construction of the TCRbeta library involved unique molecular identifiers. One entry per CDR3 protein results from TCRdb running MiXCR on the PCR reads. The table shows some 390,000 distinct CDR3 sequences, with roughly 22% occurring only once. The starting material was PBMCs from the stem cell graft donor, obtained from the stem cell graft. The receptors come from a human donor who donated a stem cell graft to a child with acute myeloid leukemia.

This clonotype was recorded many times. The CDR3 reads CASSEGTGELFF. In nucleotides, the CDR3 is TGTGCCAGTAGCGAAGGAACCGGGGAGCTGTTTTTT. The chain uses TRBV12-3 or TRBV12-4 and TRBJ2-2, with D possibly being TRBD2 (5 bases). The V end was cut by 9 bases, the J end by 5 bases, with 10 bases between. There are 12 residues in the CDR3.

This clonotype was counted only a few times. This chain joins TRBV10-3 and TRBJ1-5, with D maybe TRBD1 (5 bases). With 2 bases removed from V and 2 bases from J, the gap between germline ends came to 13 bases. Germline lookup yields CDR1 ENHRY and CDR2 SYGVKD. This CDR3 is built from 16 residues. CDR3 coding DNA: TGTGCCATCAGTGAGCCGGGGGTGGGTGGCAATCAGCCCCAGCATTTT. It is translated as CAISEPGVGGNQPQHF.